This T cell receptor (beta chain) derives from a study of blood T cells in healthy people across ages. Alongside a J-beta primer mix, a sample-barcoded 5' primer served in a second PCR lasting about 7 to 12 cycles. TCRdb reanalysed the 5' RACE reads using MiXCR and keeps one entry per CDR3 protein. Found here are fewer than 950,000 distinct CDR3 sequences, around 36% of them singletons; the top ten hold approximately 12%. CDR3 size: 14 residues. In germline, CDR1 is SGHTA, CDR2 FQGNSA. Trimming took off 6 bases at V and 2 bases at J, with 12 bases between the two ends. What was sequenced was blood. The receptor was isolated from a man between 18 and 29 years old in good health. V usage is TRBV7-2 and J usage is TRBJ2-3; perhaps TRBD1 as D (6 bases). The CDR3 loop reads CASRAAGDTDTQYF. The CDR3 DNA reads as TGTGCCAGCAGGGCGGCAGGGGACACAGATACGCAGTATTTT. The variable domain in full, completed from reference TRBV7-2 and TRBJ2-3, reads GAGVSQSPSNKVTEKGKDVELRCDPISGHTALYWYRQSLGQGLEFLIYFQGNSAPDKSGLPSDRFSAERTGGSVSTLTIQRTQQEDSAVYLCASRAAGDTDTQYFGPGTRLTVL.